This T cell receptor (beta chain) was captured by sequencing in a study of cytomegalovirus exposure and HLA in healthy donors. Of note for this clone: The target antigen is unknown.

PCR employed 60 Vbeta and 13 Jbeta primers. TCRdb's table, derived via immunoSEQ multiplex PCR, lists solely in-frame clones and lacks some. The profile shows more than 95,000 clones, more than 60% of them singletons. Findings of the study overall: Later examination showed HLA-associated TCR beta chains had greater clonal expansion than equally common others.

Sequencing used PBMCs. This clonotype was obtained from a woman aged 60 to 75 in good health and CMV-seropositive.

The CDR3: CVRSQQGGSTEAFF. The CDR3 DNA follows: TGTGTCAGAAGCCAGCAGGGCGGGAGCACTGAAGCTTTCTTT. The chain joins TRBV7-5 to TRBJ1-1. TRBV7-5 is a known pseudogene. CDR3 length equals 14 residues.